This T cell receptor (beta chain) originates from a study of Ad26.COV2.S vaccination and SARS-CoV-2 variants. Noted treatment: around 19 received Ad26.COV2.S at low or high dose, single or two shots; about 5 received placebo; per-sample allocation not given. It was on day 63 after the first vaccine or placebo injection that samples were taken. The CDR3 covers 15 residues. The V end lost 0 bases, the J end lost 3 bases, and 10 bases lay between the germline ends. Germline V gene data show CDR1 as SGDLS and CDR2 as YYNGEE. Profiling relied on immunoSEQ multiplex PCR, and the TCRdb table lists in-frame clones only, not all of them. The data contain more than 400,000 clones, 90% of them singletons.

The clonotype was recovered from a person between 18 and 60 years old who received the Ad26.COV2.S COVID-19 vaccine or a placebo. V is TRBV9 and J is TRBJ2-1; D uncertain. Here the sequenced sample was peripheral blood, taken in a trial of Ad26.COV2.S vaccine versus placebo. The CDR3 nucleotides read TGTGCCAGCAGCGTAGGTGAACTCCTCTACAATGAGCAGTTCTTC. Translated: CASSVGELLYNEQFF.